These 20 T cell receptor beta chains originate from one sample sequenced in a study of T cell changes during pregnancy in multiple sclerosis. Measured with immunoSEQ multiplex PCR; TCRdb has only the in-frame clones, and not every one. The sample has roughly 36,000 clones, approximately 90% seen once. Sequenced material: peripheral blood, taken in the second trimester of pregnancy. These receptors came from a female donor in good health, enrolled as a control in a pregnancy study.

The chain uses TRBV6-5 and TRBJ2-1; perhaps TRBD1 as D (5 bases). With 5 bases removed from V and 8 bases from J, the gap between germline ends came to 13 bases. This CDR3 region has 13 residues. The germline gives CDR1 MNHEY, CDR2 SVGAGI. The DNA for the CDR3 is TGTGCCAGCAGTACCCCAGGGCTGCATGAGCAGTTCTTC. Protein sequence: CASSTPGLHEQFF.

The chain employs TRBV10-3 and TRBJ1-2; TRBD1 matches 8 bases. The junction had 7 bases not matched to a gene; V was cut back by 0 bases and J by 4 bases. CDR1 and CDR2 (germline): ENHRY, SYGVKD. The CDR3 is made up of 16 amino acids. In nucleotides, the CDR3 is TGTGCCATCAGTGAGTCCCTTGGGGACAGGTCCTATGGCTACACCTTC. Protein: CAISESLGDRSYGYTF.

The CDR3 loop reads CASSLEGQGAHEQYF. The CDR3 nucleotides read TGTGCCAGCAGCTTAGAGGGACAGGGGGCTCACGAGCAGTACTTC. The chain joins TRBV11-3 to TRBJ2-7, with 12 bases matching TRBD1. Germline V gene lookup returns CDR1 SGHNT and CDR2 YENEEA. The J segment lost 5 bases and the V segment lost 0 bases, leaving 2 bases of the junction unmatched. The CDR3 is 15 amino acids. Combining the CDR3 with reference TRBV11-3 and TRBJ2-7 gives the whole variable domain EAGVVQSPRYKIIEKKQPVAFWCNPISGHNTLYWYLQNLGQGPELLIRYENEEAVDDSQLPKDRFSAERLKGVDSTLKIQPAELGDSAVYLCASSLEGQGAHEQYFGPGTRLTVT.

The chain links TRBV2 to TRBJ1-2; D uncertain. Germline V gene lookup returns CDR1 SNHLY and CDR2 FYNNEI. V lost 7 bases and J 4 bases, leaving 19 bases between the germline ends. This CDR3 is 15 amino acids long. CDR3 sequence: CASMGKKGDFYGYTF. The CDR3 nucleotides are TGTGCCAGCATGGGGAAGAAGGGAGACTTCTATGGCTACACCTTC.

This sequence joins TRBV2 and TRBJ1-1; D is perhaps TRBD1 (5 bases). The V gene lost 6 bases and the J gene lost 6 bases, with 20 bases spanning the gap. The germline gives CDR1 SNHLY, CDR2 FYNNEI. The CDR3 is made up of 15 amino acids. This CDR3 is CASRFWGGKDAEAFF. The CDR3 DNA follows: TGTGCCAGCAGATTTTGGGGGGGAAAGGACGCTGAAGCTTTCTTT.

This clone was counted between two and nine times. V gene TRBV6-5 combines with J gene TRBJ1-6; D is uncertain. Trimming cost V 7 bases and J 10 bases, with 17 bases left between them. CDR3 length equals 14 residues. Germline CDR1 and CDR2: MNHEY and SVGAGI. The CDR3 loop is CASTNAGINSPLHF. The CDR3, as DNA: TGTGCCAGCACCAATGCGGGGATAAACTCACCCCTCCACTTT.

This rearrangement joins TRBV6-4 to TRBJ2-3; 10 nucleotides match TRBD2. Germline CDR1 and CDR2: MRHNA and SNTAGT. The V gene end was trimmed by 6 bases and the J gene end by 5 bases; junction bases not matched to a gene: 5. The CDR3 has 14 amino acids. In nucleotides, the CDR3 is TGTGCCAGCAGCCAGCGGGGGGGAGAAGATACGCAGTATTTT. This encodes CASSQRGGEDTQYF.

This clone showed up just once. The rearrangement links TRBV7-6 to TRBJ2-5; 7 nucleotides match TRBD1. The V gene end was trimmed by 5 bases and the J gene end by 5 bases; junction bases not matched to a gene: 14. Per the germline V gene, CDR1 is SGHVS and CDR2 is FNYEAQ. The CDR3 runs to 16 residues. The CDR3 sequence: CASSITAPGGRETQYF. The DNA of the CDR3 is TGTGCCAGCAGCATAACCGCCCCAGGGGGTCGGGAGACCCAGTACTTC.

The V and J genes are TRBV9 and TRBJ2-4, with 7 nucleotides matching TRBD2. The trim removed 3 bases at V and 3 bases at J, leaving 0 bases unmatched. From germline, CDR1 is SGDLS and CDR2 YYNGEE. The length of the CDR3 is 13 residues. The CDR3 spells CASSGGGKNIQYF. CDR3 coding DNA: TGTGCCAGCAGCGGGGGGGGCAAAAACATTCAGTACTTC.

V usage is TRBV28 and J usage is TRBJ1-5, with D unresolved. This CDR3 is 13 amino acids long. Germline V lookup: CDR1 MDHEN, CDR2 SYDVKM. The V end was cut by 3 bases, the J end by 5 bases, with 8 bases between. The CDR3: CASSLLTYQPQHF. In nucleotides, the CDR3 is TGTGCCAGCAGTTTGCTCACTTATCAGCCCCAGCATTTT.

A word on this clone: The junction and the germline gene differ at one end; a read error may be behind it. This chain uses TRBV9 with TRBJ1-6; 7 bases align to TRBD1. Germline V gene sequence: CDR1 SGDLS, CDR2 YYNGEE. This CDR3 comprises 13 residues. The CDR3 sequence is CASSHDRDSPPHF. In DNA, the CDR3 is TGTGCCAGCAGCCACGACAGGGACTCACCCCCCCACTTT.

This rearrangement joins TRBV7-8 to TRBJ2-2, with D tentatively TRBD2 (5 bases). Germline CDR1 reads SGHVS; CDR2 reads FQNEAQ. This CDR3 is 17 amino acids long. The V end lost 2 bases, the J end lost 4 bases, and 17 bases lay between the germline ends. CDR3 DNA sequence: TGTGCCAGCAGCTTATTGTCAGGACCGGCGGGCACCGGGGAGCTGTTTTTT. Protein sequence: CASSLLSGPAGTGELFF.

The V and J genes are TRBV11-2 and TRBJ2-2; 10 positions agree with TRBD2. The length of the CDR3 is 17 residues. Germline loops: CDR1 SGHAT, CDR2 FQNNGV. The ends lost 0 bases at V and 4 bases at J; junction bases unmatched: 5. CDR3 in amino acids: CASSLDGSGRPTGELFF. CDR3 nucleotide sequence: TGTGCCAGCAGCTTAGATGGTAGCGGGAGGCCCACCGGGGAGCTGTTTTTT.

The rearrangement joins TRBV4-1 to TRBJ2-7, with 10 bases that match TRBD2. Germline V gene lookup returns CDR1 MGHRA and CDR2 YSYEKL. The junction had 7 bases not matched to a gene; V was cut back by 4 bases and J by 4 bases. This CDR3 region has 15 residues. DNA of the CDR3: TGCGCCAGCAGCCGCTGGACTAGCGGTAATTACGAGCAGTACTTC. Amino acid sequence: CASSRWTSGNYEQYF.

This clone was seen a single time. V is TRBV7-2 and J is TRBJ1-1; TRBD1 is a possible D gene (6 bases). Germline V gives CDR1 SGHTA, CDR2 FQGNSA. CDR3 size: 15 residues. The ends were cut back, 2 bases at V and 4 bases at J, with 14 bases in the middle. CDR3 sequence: CASSLRSGAGTEAFF. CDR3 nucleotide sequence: TGTGCCAGCAGCTTAAGGTCAGGGGCGGGCACTGAAGCTTTCTTT. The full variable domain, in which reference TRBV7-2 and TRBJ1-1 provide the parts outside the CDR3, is GAGVSQSPSNKVTEKGKDVELRCDPISGHTALYWYRQSLGQGLEFLIYFQGNSAPDKSGLPSDRFSAERTGGSVSTLTIQRTQQEDSAVYLCASSLRSGAGTEAFFGQGTRLTVV.

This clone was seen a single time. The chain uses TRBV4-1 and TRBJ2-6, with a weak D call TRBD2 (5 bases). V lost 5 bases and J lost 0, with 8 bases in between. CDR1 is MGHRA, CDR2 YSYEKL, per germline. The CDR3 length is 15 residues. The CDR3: CASSERVSGANVLTF. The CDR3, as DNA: TGCGCCAGCAGCGAGAGGGTCTCTGGGGCCAACGTCCTGACTTTC.

CDR3: CASSVGGGGASDTQYF. As DNA, the CDR3 is TGTGCCAGCAGCGTAGGAGGCGGGGGGGCCTCAGATACGCAGTATTTT. The chain joins TRBV9 to TRBJ2-3; 9 nucleotides line up with TRBD2. CDR1 is SGDLS and CDR2 is YYNGEE in the germline V gene. CDR3 length equals 16 residues. The V gene end was trimmed by 0 bases and the J gene end by 4 bases; junction bases not matched to a gene: 6.

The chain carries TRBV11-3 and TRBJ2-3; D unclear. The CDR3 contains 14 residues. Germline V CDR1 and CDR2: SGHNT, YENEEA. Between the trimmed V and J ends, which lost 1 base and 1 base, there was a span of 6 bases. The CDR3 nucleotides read TGTGCCAGCAGCTTAGGCTATGGCACAGATACGCAGTATTTT. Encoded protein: CASSLGYGTDTQYF.

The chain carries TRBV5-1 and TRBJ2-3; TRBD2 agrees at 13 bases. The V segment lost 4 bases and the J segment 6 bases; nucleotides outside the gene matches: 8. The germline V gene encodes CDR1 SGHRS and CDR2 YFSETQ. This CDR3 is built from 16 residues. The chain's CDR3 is CASSPRTSGSGDTQYF. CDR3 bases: TGCGCCAGCAGCCCACGGACTAGCGGGAGTGGGGATACGCAGTATTTT.

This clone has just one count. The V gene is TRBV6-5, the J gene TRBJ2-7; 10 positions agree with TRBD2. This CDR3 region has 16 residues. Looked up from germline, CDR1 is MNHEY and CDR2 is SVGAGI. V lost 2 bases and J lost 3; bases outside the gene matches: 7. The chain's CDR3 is CASSYERLAGDYEQYF. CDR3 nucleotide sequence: TGTGCCAGCAGTTACGAGAGACTAGCGGGCGACTACGAGCAGTACTTC.